This T cell receptor (beta chain) originates from a study of T-cell memory formation after mild COVID-19. Findings and caveats of the study: The SARS-CoV-2 specificity of second-wave clones reaching peak at day 37 remained unverified. A balance of CD4 and CD8 characterized clones contracting day 15 to 85, whereas later expanders leaned CD4+.

5'RACE with constant-segment primers yielded barcoded, UMI-tagged TCR alpha and TCR beta cDNA libraries. TCRdb ran MiXCR on the 5' RACE reads and lists one entry per CDR3 protein. Of roughly 86,000 distinct CDR3 sequences in the sample, roughly 15% were seen once. V lost 0 bases and J lost 4; bases outside the gene matches: 4. This CDR3 is built from 16 residues. Germline CDR1 MRHNA, CDR2 SNTAGT. Worth noting for this clonotype: Antigen specificity is unknown.

The receptor's source is a man aged 18 to 29 who had mild COVID-19 (a few samples of this study predate the infection). Cell type and time point are not known. Sequencing was performed on PBMCs or a T cell subset sorted from them (not recorded which). The J gene is TRBJ2-3, the V gene TRBV6-4; 10 bases line up with TRBD2. CDR3 in amino acids: CASSDSASGGADTQYF. The CDR3 region has the DNA TGTGCCAGCAGTGACTCGGCTAGCGGGGGAGCAGATACGCAGTATTTT.